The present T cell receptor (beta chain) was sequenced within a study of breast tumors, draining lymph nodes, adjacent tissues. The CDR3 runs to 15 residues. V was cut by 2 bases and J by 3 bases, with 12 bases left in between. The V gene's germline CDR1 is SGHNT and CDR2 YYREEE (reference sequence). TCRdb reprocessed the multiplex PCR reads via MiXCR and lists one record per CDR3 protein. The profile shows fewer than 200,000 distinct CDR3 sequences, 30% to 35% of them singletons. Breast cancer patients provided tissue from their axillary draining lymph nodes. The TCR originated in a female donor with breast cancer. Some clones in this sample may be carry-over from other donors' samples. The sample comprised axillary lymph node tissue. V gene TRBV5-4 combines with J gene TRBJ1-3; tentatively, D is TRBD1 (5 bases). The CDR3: CASSLQGAYGNTIYF. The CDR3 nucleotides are TGTGCCAGCAGCTTACAAGGGGCGTATGGAAACACCATATATTTT.